This is a list of T cell receptor beta chains from one sample in a study of cytomegalovirus exposure and HLA in healthy donors. Data came from immunoSEQ multiplex PCR; TCRdb stores just in-frame clones and leaves some out. The profile shows roughly 70,000 clones, 95% to 98% of them singletons. Sequenced input: PBMCs. These receptors all stem from a woman under 30 in good health and CMV-seropositive. Each CDR3 is given with its conserved first and last residue. The D gene is left open where the match is weak. For some rows the clone size is stated as once, few or many, or as a class when expanded; others skip it.

D gene	V gene	clone size	J gene	CDR3 DNA	CDR3 protein
TRBD1	TRBV28	.	TRBJ1-4	TGTGCCAGCAGTTCACCCGGACAGGGGAATGCAAAACTGTTTTTT	CASSSPGQGNAKLFF
TRBD2	TRBV5-6	.	TRBJ2-1	TGTGCCAGCATCCTAGCCCTAGCGGAGACGCACAATGAGCAGTTCTTC	CASILALAETHNEQFF
.	TRBV19	.	TRBJ2-7	TGTGCCAGTGTGGGGGCCCTACCACCCCACGAGCAGTACTTC	CASVGALPPHEQYF
TRBD2	TRBV28	once	TRBJ2-1	TGTGCCAGCCAACCTAGCGGGAGTGTCGATGAGCAGTTCTTC	CASQPSGSVDEQFF
TRBD1	TRBV19	.	TRBJ1-4	TGTGCCAGTAGTGTACAGGGGTTGGAGGGCGAAAAACTGTTTTTT	CASSVQGLEGEKLFF
TRBD2	TRBV2	.	TRBJ2-3	TGTGCCAGCGGACTAGCGGGACGCACAGATACGCAGTATTTT	CASGLAGRTDTQYF
.	TRBV4-1	.	TRBJ2-1	TGCGCCAGCAGCCCCCGACAGGCAGTGGGGAGCTACAATGAGCAGTTCTTC	CASSPRQAVGSYNEQFF
.	TRBV4-2	.	TRBJ2-6	TGTGCCAGCAGCTCCTTACAGGGTGGTGGGGCCAACGTCCTGACTTTC	CASSSLQGGGANVLTF
.	TRBV7-9	.	TRBJ2-7	TGTGCCAGCAGCTCCGAACAGGGAGAATCCTACGAGCAGTACTTC	CASSSEQGESYEQYF
.	TRBV30	.	TRBJ1-2	TGTGCCTGGGGGGCCCGGGACATCATCGGCGGTGGCTACACCTTC	CAWGARDIIGGGYTF
TRBD1	TRBV27	.	TRBJ2-4	TGTGCCAGCAGTTTTCTGAACGGAGAGGGGGCTAAAAACATTCAGTACTTC	CASSFLNGEGAKNIQYF
.	TRBV5-6	.	TRBJ2-2	TGTGCCAGCAGCGGAGGGACAGAAACCGGGGAGCTGTTTTTT	CASSGGTETGELFF
.	TRBV5-6	.	TRBJ2-3	TGTGCCAGCAGCTTGGGTCCCAGGAGCACAGATACGCAGTATTTT	CASSLGPRSTDTQYF
TRBD1	TRBV7-9	.	TRBJ2-2	TGTGCCAGCAGCTCGTTCGCCGGGACAGGGGCTGTGAACACCGGGGAGCTGTTTTTT	CASSSFAGTGAVNTGELFF